This T cell receptor (beta chain) was sequenced during a study of patients with pleural tuberculosis. The sample holds many counts of this clonotype. The CDR3 totals 15 residues. Germline values: CDR1 SNHLY, CDR2 FYNNEI. The ends were cut back, 7 bases at V and 3 bases at J, with 16 bases in the middle. TCRdb re-analysed the reads in MiXCR, keeping a single row per CDR3 protein. The sample lists roughly 27,000 distinct CDR3 sequences; over 15% were seen once. The chain uses TRBV2 and TRBJ2-1, with D possibly being TRBD1 or TRBD2 (6 bases each). Source material: peripheral blood. The clonotype originates from a human donor with pleural tuberculosis. The CDR3 coding sequence is TGTGCCAGCAACCCCCTAGGGGGGCTCTACAATGAGCAGTTCTTC. Protein: CASNPLGGLYNEQFF. The variable domain in full, with the rest retrieved from reference TRBV2 and TRBJ2-1, is EPEVTQTPSHQVTQMGQEVILRCVPISNHLYFYWYRQILGQKVEFLVSFYNNEISEKSEIFDDQFSVERPDGSNFTLKIRSTKLEDSAMYFCASNPLGGLYNEQFFGPGTRLTVL.